This TCR beta chain was captured in a study of T-cell reconstitution after alpha-beta-depleted transplantation in children. This sample's TCRbeta library carried unique molecular identifier barcodes. TCRdb independently ran MiXCR on the PCR reads; one entry per CDR3 protein. This sample carries 600,000 to 700,000 distinct CDR3 sequences, approximately 17% of them seen once, and the ten largest clones take 0.8% to 1.1%. The CDR3 contains 15 residues. The germline V and J ends were trimmed by 5 bases and 0 bases, with 12 bases remaining between them. The germline CDR1 and CDR2 sequences are SGHRS and YFSETQ.

The chain combines TRBV5-1 with TRBJ1-5; TRBD1 is a possible D gene (5 bases). This material consisted of PBMCs from the stem cell graft donor, taken from the stem cell graft. This receptor was identified in a human donor who donated a stem cell graft to a child with acute myeloid leukemia. The CDR3: CASRAGTDSNQPQHF. In nucleotides, the CDR3 is TGCGCCAGCAGGGCCGGGACGGATAGCAATCAGCCCCAGCATTTT.